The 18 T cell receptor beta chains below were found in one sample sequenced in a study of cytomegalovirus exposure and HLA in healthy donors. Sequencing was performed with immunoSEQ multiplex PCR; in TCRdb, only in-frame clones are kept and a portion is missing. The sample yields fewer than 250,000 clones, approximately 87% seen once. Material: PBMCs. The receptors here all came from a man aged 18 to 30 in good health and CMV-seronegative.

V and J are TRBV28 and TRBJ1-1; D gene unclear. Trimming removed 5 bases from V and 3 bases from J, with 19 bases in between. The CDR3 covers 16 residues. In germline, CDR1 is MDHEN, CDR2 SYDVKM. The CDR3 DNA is TGTGCCAGCAGTCCCGCGGGGAGAGGGAGTTACACTGAAGCTTTCTTT. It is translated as CASSPAGRGSYTEAFF.

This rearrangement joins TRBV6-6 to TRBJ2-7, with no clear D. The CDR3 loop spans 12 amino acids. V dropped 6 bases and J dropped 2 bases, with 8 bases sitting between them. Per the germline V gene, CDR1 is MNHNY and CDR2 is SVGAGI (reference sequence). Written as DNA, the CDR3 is TGTGCCAGCAGCTCAGACACCTACGAGCAGTACTTC. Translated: CASSSDTYEQYF.

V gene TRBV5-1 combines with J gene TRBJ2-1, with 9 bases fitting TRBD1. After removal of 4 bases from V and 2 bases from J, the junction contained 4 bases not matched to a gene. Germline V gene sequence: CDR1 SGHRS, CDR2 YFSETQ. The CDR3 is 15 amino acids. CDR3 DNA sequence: TGCGCCAGCAGCATACAGGGGGCGGCCTACAATGAGCAGTTCTTC. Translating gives CASSIQGAAYNEQFF.

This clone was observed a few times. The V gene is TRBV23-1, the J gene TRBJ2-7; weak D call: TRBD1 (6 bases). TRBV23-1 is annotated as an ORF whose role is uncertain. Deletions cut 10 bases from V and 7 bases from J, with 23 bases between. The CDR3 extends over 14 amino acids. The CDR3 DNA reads TGCGCCATCGCCGGCCGACAGGAGATCTTGGAGCAGTACTTC. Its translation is CAIAGRQEILEQYF.

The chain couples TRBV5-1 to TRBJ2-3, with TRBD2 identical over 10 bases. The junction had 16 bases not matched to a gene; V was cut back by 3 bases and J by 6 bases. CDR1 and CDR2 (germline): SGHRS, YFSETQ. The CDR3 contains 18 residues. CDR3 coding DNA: TGCGCCAGCAGCTCAAGGGCCAATAGCGGGGGGTTCACGGATACGCAGTATTTT. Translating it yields CASSSRANSGGFTDTQYF.

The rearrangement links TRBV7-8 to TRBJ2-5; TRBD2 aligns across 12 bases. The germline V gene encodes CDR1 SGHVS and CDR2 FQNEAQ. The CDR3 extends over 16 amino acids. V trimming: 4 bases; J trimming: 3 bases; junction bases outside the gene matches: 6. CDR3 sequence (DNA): TGTGCCAGCAGCTCTGCCGGACTAGCGGGAAAAGAGACCCAGTACTTC. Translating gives CASSSAGLAGKETQYF.

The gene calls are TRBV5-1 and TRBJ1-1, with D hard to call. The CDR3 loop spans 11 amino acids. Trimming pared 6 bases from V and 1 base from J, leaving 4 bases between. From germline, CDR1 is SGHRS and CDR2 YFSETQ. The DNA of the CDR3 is TGCGCCAGCACGTCGAACACTGAAGCTTTCTTT. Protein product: CASTSNTEAFF.

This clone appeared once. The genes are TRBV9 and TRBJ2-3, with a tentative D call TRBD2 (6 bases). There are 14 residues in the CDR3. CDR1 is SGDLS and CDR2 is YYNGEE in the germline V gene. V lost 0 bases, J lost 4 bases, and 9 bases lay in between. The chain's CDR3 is CASSVEGGADTQYF. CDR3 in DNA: TGTGCCAGCAGCGTAGAGGGAGGCGCAGATACGCAGTATTTT.

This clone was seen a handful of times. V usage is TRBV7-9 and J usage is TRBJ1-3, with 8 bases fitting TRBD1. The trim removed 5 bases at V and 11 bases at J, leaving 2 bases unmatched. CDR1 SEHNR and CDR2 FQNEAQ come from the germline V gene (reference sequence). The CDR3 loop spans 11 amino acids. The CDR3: CASSEDRAIYF. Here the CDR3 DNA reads TGTGCCAGCAGCGAGGACAGGGCCATATATTTT.

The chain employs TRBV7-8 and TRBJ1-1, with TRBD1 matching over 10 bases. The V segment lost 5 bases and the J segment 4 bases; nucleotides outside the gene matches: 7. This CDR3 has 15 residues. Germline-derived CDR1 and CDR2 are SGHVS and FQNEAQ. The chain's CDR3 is CASSPRQGAGTEAFF. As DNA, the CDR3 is TGTGCCAGCAGCCCTAGACAGGGGGCGGGCACTGAAGCTTTCTTT.

CDR3 bases: TGTGCCAGCAGTGGGACAGGAGACGAGCAGTACTTC. Translated, it gives CASSGTGDEQYF. The V gene is TRBV2, the J gene TRBJ2-7, with 7 positions matching TRBD1. J gave up 5 bases and V 4 bases, and 2 bases lay outside the gene matches. CDR1 and CDR2 (germline): SNHLY, FYNNEI. CDR3 length equals 12 residues.

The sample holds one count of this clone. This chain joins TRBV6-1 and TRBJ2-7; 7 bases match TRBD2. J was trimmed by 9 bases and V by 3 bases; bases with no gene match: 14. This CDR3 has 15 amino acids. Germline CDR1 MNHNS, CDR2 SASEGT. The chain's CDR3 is CASSETLSGLGGQYF. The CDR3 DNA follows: TGTGCCAGCAGTGAGACTTTATCAGGACTAGGAGGGCAGTACTTC.

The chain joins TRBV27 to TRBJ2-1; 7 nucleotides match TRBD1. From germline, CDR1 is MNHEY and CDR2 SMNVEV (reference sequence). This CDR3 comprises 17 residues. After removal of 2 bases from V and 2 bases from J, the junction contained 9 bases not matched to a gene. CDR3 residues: CASSLIKATGAYNEQFF. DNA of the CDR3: TGTGCCAGCAGTTTAATAAAGGCAACAGGGGCCTACAATGAGCAGTTCTTC.

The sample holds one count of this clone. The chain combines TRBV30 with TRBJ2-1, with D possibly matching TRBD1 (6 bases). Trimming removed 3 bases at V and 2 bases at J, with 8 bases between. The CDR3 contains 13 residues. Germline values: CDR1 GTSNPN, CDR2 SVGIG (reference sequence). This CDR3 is CAWSTGPYNEQFF. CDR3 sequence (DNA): TGTGCCTGGAGCACAGGGCCCTACAATGAGCAGTTCTTC.

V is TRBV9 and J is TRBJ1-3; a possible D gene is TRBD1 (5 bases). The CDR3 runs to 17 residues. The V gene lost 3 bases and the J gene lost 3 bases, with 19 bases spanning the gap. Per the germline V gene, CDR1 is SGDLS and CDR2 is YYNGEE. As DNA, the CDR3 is TGTGCCAGCAGCGCCGAAGCCTCAGGGTTAGGTGGAAACACCATATATTTT. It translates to CASSAEASGLGGNTIYF.

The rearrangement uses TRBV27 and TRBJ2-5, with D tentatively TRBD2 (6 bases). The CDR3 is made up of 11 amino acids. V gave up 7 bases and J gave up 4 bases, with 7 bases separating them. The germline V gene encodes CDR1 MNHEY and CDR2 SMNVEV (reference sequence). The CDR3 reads CASMGGETQYF. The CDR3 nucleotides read TGTGCCAGCATGGGAGGAGAGACCCAGTACTTC.

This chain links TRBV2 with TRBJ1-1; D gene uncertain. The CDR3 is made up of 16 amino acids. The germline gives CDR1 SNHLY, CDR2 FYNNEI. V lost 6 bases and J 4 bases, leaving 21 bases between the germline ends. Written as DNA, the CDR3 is TGTGCCAGCAGCCCTACCCTCCCCCGAATGAGCACTGAAGCTTTCTTT. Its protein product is CASSPTLPRMSTEAFF. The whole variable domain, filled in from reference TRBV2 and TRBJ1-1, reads EPEVTQTPSHQVTQMGQEVILRCVPISNHLYFYWYRQILGQKVEFLVSFYNNEISEKSEIFDDQFSVERPDGSNFTLKIRSTKLEDSAMYFCASSPTLPRMSTEAFFGQGTRLTVV.

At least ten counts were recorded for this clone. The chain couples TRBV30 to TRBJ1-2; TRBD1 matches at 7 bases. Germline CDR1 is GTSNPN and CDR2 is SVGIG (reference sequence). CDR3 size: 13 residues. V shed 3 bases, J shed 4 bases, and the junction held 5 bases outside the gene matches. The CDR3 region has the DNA TGTGCCTGGAGCAGGGACAGACCCTATGGCTACACCTTC. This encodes CAWSRDRPYGYTF.